Below, 27 T cell receptor beta chains from the same sample are listed, as sequenced in a study of memory CD4+ T cells and cytomegalovirus serostatus. The sort gate was single viable CD3+CD4+CD8-CD45RO+ cells for memory CD4+ T cells. Only in-frame clones appear in the TCRdb table, and some are missing; sequencing was by immunoSEQ multiplex PCR. The profile shows some 46,000 clones, under 85% of them singletons. Sequenced material: memory CD4+ T cells from blood. The receptors were sampled from an adult in good health and CMV-seronegative.

This chain uses TRBV14 with TRBJ2-3; TRBD1 matches at 10 bases. Trimming took 3 bases from V and 1 from J; bases not matched to a gene: 4. Germline CDR1 SGHDN, CDR2 FVKESK. This CDR3 has 16 residues. CDR3 amino acids: CASSQSGTGGTDTQYF. CDR3 DNA: TGTGCCAGCAGCCAGTCCGGGACAGGGGGCACAGATACGCAGTATTTT.

The chain has TRBV5-1 and TRBJ1-4; 11 bases agree with TRBD1. The CDR3 runs to 16 residues. Looked up from germline, CDR1 is SGHRS and CDR2 is YFSETQ. The V and J ends lost 6 bases and 4 bases, in that order; junction bases with no gene match: 8. The CDR3 DNA follows: TGCGCCAGCACCAAAATGGGACAGGGGGGTAATGAAAAACTGTTTTTT. Its protein is CASTKMGQGGNEKLFF.

V usage is TRBV5-5 and J usage is TRBJ1-1; D unclear. Germline lookup yields CDR1 SGHKS and CDR2 YYEKEE (reference sequence). Trimming pared 2 bases from V and 11 bases from J, leaving 10 bases between. The CDR3 is 11 residues long. This CDR3 reads CASSFMGLAFF. The CDR3, as DNA: TGTGCCAGCAGCTTTATGGGCCTGGCTTTCTTT.

This clone was picked up a small number of times. The chain carries TRBV10-1 and TRBJ2-7; D may be TRBD1 or TRBD2 (5 bases each). The CDR3 length is 14 residues. The germline gives CDR1 WNHNN, CDR2 SYGVQD (reference sequence). V lost 9 bases to trimming and J lost 1 base, with 16 bases between them. CDR3 residues: CARDLTGQSYEQYF. The CDR3 nucleotides read TGCGCCAGAGACTTGACGGGGCAATCCTACGAGCAGTACTTC.

The chain recombines TRBV5-1 with TRBJ2-5; D gene ambiguous. With 2 bases removed from V and 5 bases from J, the gap between germline ends came to 4 bases. Germline-derived CDR1 and CDR2 are SGHRS and YFSETQ. CDR3 length: 11 residues. CDR3 loop: CASSLTETQYF. DNA of the CDR3: TGCGCCAGCAGCTTAACGGAGACCCAGTACTTC.

This clone was counted between two and nine times. J is TRBJ2-1 and V is TRBV5-1; weak D call: TRBD1 (5 bases). The CDR3 length is 17 residues. Germline CDR1 and CDR2: SGHRS and YFSETQ. V was trimmed by 4 bases and J by 0 bases, leaving 17 bases between them. For the CDR3, the DNA is TGCGCCAGCAGCCCAGGGTCCCCGGTGAGCTCCTACAATGAGCAGTTCTTC. Protein sequence: CASSPGSPVSSYNEQFF. Full variable domain (missing parts from reference TRBV5-1 and TRBJ2-1): KAGVTQTPRYLIKTRGQQVTLSCSPISGHRSVSWYQQTPGQGLQFLFEYFSETQRNKGNFPGRFSGRQFSNSRSEMNVSTLELGDSALYLCASSPGSPVSSYNEQFFGPGTRLTVL.

The V and J genes are TRBV10-3 and TRBJ2-7, with D perhaps matching TRBD2 (5 bases). Germline V gene data show CDR1 as ENHRY and CDR2 as SYGVKD. V was pared by 7 bases and J by 3 bases, with 13 bases between. The CDR3 totals 13 residues. The CDR3 nucleotides read TGTGCCATCAATTCGGCGGGTAGCTACGAGCAGTACTTC. Residues: CAINSAGSYEQYF.

This rearrangement joins TRBV7-3 to TRBJ2-7; the D gene is possibly TRBD2 (5 bases). V lost 2 bases, J lost 2 bases, and 13 bases lay in between. Germline V gene data show CDR1 as SGHTA and CDR2 as FQGTGA. CDR3 length: 15 residues. The CDR3 protein is CASSLSGNSAYEQYF. CDR3 DNA sequence: TGTGCCAGCAGCTTATCGGGGAATTCCGCCTACGAGCAGTACTTC.

The rearrangement uses TRBV27 and TRBJ1-2; 7 bases line up with TRBD1. J was trimmed by 4 bases and V by 7 bases; bases with no gene match: 3. Looked up from germline, CDR1 is MNHEY and CDR2 is SMNVEV (reference sequence). This CDR3 comprises 12 residues. The CDR3 nucleotides read TGTGCCAGCAAGGGGGCTCTCTATGGCTACACCTTC. Its translation is CASKGALYGYTF.

The chain's CDR3 is CASSEMWIEDTEAFF. The CDR3 DNA sequence: TGTGCCAGCAGTGAAATGTGGATTGAGGACACTGAAGCTTTCTTT. This chain connects TRBV2 to TRBJ1-1; D is ambiguous. CDR1 is SNHLY, CDR2 FYNNEI, per germline. The CDR3 spans 15 residues. V lost 2 bases and J lost 3, with 13 bases in between.

The chain recombines TRBV19 with TRBJ1-1; the D gene is possibly TRBD1 (6 bases). V was clipped by 3 bases and J by 0 bases, with 14 bases between them. This CDR3 contains 16 residues. Per germline, CDR1 LNHDA and CDR2 SQIVND (reference sequence). CDR3 nucleotide sequence: TGTGCCAGTAGTATTCTTGGGGGCCTCATGAACACTGAAGCTTTCTTT. This sequence encodes CASSILGGLMNTEAFF.

The rearrangement uses TRBV7-2 and TRBJ1-1; possible D gene TRBD1, 5 bases. Trimming left V 0 bases short and J 0 bases short, with 8 bases between. The CDR3 sequence is 15 residues long. Germline V lookup: CDR1 SGHTA, CDR2 FQGNSA. The CDR3 region is CASSLAQQVNTEAFF. The CDR3 DNA is TGTGCCAGCAGCTTAGCGCAACAGGTGAACACTGAAGCTTTCTTT.

This chain uses TRBV7-3 with TRBJ2-2, with D possibly matching TRBD1 (6 bases). Trimming pared 1 base from V and 7 bases from J, leaving 13 bases between. CDR1 is SGHTA and CDR2 is FQGTGA in the germline V gene. The CDR3 totals 15 residues. The CDR3 region has the DNA TGTGCCAGCAGCTTAAGCACAGGGCCCAACGGGGAGCTGTTTTTT. Translation: CASSLSTGPNGELFF.

The chain employs TRBV18 and TRBJ2-1, with 9 bases that match TRBD2. Looked up from germline, CDR1 is KGHSH and CDR2 is LQKENI. The CDR3 length is 16 residues. V lost 3 bases, J lost 4 bases, and 7 bases stayed unmatched. The CDR3: CASSPALAGMYNEQFF. In DNA, the CDR3 is TGTGCCAGCTCACCGGCGCTAGCGGGGATGTACAATGAGCAGTTCTTC.

This chain connects TRBV5-4 to TRBJ1-3, with no clear D. The CDR3 contains 15 residues. Germline CDR1 and CDR2: SGHNT and YYREEE (reference sequence). The ends were cut back, 0 bases at V and 4 bases at J, with 11 bases in the middle. The CDR3 DNA reads TGTGCCAGCAGCTTGGGGTCACAGAGAGGAAACACCATATATTTT. Translation gives CASSLGSQRGNTIYF.

The V and J genes are TRBV7-2 and TRBJ1-2; D remains ambiguous. V lost 3 bases, J lost 3 bases, and 11 bases lay in between. There are 14 residues in the CDR3. Per germline, CDR1 SGHTA and CDR2 FQGNSA. CDR3 DNA: TGTGCCAGCAGCTTGGGAGGCTTCGACTATGGCTACACCTTC. Its protein is CASSLGGFDYGYTF.

J is TRBJ2-7 and V is TRBV11-1; TRBD2 might be the D (6 bases). Per germline, CDR1 SGHAT and CDR2 FQDESV (reference sequence). The V end lost 4 bases, the J end lost 12 bases, and 13 bases lay between the germline ends. This CDR3 contains 11 residues. Here the CDR3 DNA reads TGTGCCAGCAGCTCTAGACTAGGGGTGTACTTC. Amino acid sequence: CASSSRLGVYF.

The gene calls are TRBV6-1 and TRBJ2-7; D remains ambiguous. Germline loops: CDR1 MNHNS, CDR2 SASEGT. Trimming shortened V by 0 bases and J by 12 bases, and 15 bases separated the two germline ends. The CDR3 is 13 residues long. The DNA of the CDR3 is TGTGCCAGCAGTGAAGCGAACCCCATCGGATGGTACTTC. Its protein is CASSEANPIGWYF.

The J gene is TRBJ2-1, the V gene TRBV6-4; 8 positions agree with TRBD2. The CDR3 runs to 22 residues. The germline CDR1 and CDR2 sequences are MRHNA and SNTAGT. With V trimmed by 0 bases and J by 0 bases, 19 bases remained unmatched. The CDR3, as DNA: TGTGCCAGCAGTGACTCGATACGGGGGGGGCCTCGAGATCGGAGCTCCTACAATGAGCAGTTCTTC. It encodes CASSDSIRGGPRDRSSYNEQFF.

The DNA of the CDR3 is TGTGCCAGCAGTTTAGGCCGGGGACCCTACTCTGGAAACACCATATATTTT. Its translation is CASSLGRGPYSGNTIYF. V gene TRBV28 combines with J gene TRBJ1-3; D perhaps matches TRBD1 (5 bases). The CDR3 runs to 17 residues. V was clipped by 2 bases and J by 0 bases, with 14 bases between them. Germline CDR1 reads MDHEN; CDR2 reads SYDVKM.

This clone has only one observation. The rearrangement links TRBV6-6 to TRBJ1-6, with D possibly matching TRBD1 (5 bases). CDR3 length: 15 amino acids. CDR1 is MNHNY and CDR2 is SVGAGI in the germline V gene (reference sequence). V was cut by 7 bases and J by 6 bases, with 16 bases left in between. The CDR3 sequence is CASIFSGGVNSPLHF. In nucleotides, the CDR3 is TGTGCCAGCATCTTCTCGGGGGGGGTTAATTCACCCCTCCACTTT.

In its sample, this clone was seen once. The V call is TRBV18, the J call TRBJ1-5; 8 bases are a match to TRBD1. This CDR3 has 16 residues. Germline values: CDR1 KGHSH, CDR2 LQKENI. Unmatched junction bases numbered 9, after V lost 5 bases and J lost 3 bases. The CDR3 sequence is CASSATGGKDNQPQHF. The CDR3 region has the DNA TGTGCCAGCTCAGCTACAGGGGGAAAGGACAATCAGCCCCAGCATTTT.

On this clone: Its ends do not fully match the called genes, so a read error is possible. The rearrangement joins TRBV11-2 to TRBJ2-7; D gene ambiguous. CDR1 and CDR2 from the germline V gene are SGHAT and FQNNGV. This CDR3 comprises 12 residues. The chain's CDR3 is CASSLGFTVENF. In DNA form, the CDR3 reads TGTGCCAGCAGCTTAGGTTTCACAGTCGAGAACTTC.

This rearrangement joins TRBV11-3 to TRBJ1-1; 8 bases agree with TRBD1. CDR3 length equals 12 residues. Losses at the gene ends were 5 bases for V and 5 bases for J; bases not matched to a gene: 1. Germline assignment: CDR1 SGHNT and CDR2 YENEEA. CDR3: CASSHRGTEAFF. In nucleotides, the CDR3 is TGTGCCAGCAGCCACAGGGGGACTGAAGCTTTCTTT.

V usage is TRBV18 and J usage is TRBJ1-6; possible D gene TRBD1, 5 bases. From germline, CDR1 is KGHSH and CDR2 LQKENI. This CDR3 has 15 amino acids. With 6 bases removed from V and 5 bases from J, the gap between germline ends came to 14 bases. In nucleotides, the CDR3 is TGTGCCAGCTCCCGTACTCAGGGTGATAATTCACCCCTCCACTTT. Translating it yields CASSRTQGDNSPLHF.

The chain recombines TRBV15 with TRBJ1-2; D is perhaps TRBD1 (5 bases). With 5 bases removed from V and 1 base from J, the gap between germline ends came to 14 bases. Germline V lookup: CDR1 LNHNV, CDR2 YYDKDF (reference sequence). This CDR3 spans 15 amino acids. In DNA form, the CDR3 reads TGTGCCACCAGCGGAGGGACGGAATTTAACTATGGCTACACCTTC. Its translation is CATSGGTEFNYGYTF.

The chain is built from TRBV7-9 and TRBJ1-6; D is undetermined. Looked up from germline, CDR1 is SEHNR and CDR2 is FQNEAQ (reference sequence). The CDR3 loop spans 15 amino acids. Trimming cost V 2 bases and J 0 bases, with 5 bases left between them. The CDR3 sequence is CASSLPRSYNSPLHF. DNA for the CDR3: TGTGCCAGCAGCTTACCCCGCTCCTATAATTCACCCCTCCACTTT. The full variable domain, its missing parts supplied by reference TRBV7-9 and TRBJ1-6, is DTGVSQNPRHKITKRGQNVTFRCDPISEHNRLYWYRQTLGQGPEFLTYFQNEAQLEKSRLLSDRFSAERPKGSFSTLEIQRTEQGDSAMYLCASSLPRSYNSPLHFGNGTRLTVT.